These T cell receptor beta chains were read from a single sample in a study of vaccination effects on CD4 cells after COVID-19. The protocol was immunoSEQ multiplex PCR, while the TCRdb copy is restricted to in-frame clones and leaves out a portion. The sample shows more than 35,000 clones, roughly 80% of them seen only once. Their antigens are not known. The sample here was CD4+ T cells from PBMCs cultured with a peptide pool, taken before COVID-19 vaccination. All receptors derive from a human donor who had a prior SARS-CoV-2 infection. The conserved cysteine and the conserved F or W are not part of the CDR3 here.

v_call	j_call	cdr3_aa
TRBV11-2	TRBJ2-3	ASSLGPLAGTDTQY
TRBV30	TRBJ2-3	AWSRGMGTDTQY
TRBV6-6	TRBJ2-3	ASIRLAGGLGTDTQY
TRBV7-9	TRBJ2-3	ASSLYYSLAGLDTQY
TRBV6-4	TRBJ2-3	ASSSGLAGSDTQY
TRBV20-1	TRBJ2-5	SAVRQETQY
TRBV24-1	TRBJ2-5	ATSPYGTGEETQY
TRBV5-4	TRBJ1-2	ASSSNYGYT
TRBV27	TRBJ2-1	ASSFFVLAGSYNEQF
TRBV11-3	TRBJ1-1	ASSLGDRVEAF
TRBV19	TRBJ2-3	ASAGTQADTQY
TRBV20-1	TRBJ2-1	SARSMGVQF
TRBV6-5	TRBJ2-1	ASSLNALGSEQF
TRBV5-4	TRBJ2-4	ASSSAVQNIQY
TRBV7-9	TRBJ2-7	ASSSRYTGTGVYEQY
TRBV24-1	TRBJ2-3	ATSDPGLAGDTDTQY
TRBV4-2	TRBJ1-5	ASSHKQGEDQPQH
TRBV2	TRBJ2-7	ASSGWTASYEQY
TRBV4-1	TRBJ2-7	ASSTRQGTLYEQY
TRBV9	TRBJ1-1	ASSVTGGTEAF
TRBV5-1	TRBJ2-1	ASSSSYRDRVV
TRBV2	TRBJ2-5	ASSQRGLGGETQY
TRBV28	TRBJ1-2	ASSLGAGDLSYGYT
TRBV7-2	TRBJ2-6	ASSLAAGSSFSSGANVLT
TRBV5-1	TRBJ1-6	ASRVGTDTSLSLH
TRBV7-9	TRBJ1-4	ASSLVREKLF
TRBV5-5	TRBJ1-2	ASSLRQGEYGYT
TRBV29-1	TRBJ2-3	SAGHSTDTQY
TRBV7-3	TRBJ2-2	ASSWDTANTGELF
TRBV30	TRBJ1-1	AWSPPQVDTEAF
TRBV19	TRBJ1-4	ASSIVWRQTDEKLF
TRBV2	TRBJ2-7	ASSWSYEGEQY
TRBV5-1	TRBJ1-4	ASSVGQGTVKLF
TRBV6-1	TRBJ1-5	ASSDTGGANQPQH
TRBV30	TRBJ2-5	AWSVQFETQY
TRBV6-5	TRBJ1-2	ASWGNWDYGYT
TRBV3-1/TRBV3-2	TRBJ2-7	ASSQAGLASYEQY
TRBV15	TRBJ1-5	ATSTPRDRGGNTNQPQH
TRBV27	TRBJ1-2	ASSSYRDRSIYGYT
TRBV6-5	TRBJ1-1	ASRHRGSAF
TRBV3-1/TRBV3-2	TRBJ1-3	ASSLGTASGNTIY